This T cell receptor (beta chain) was identified in a study of regulatory and conventional T cells in RAG deficiency. Study-wide findings and caveats: Omenn patients showed >85% Treg-Tconv overlap and shorter CDR3 lengths. RAG-deficient patients showed markedly lower Shannon entropy and higher Simpson indices than control T-cell subsets. Compared with controls, unique Treg TCR beta sequences dropped roughly 96-fold in Omenn syndrome and CID/AS.

This clone was recorded once. What it binds is unknown. TCRdb keeps only in-frame clones here, not all; method: immunoSEQ multiplex PCR. The data hold over 45,000 clones, with 90% observed a single time. V shed 3 bases and J 0 bases; nucleotides not matched to a gene: 9. The CDR3 runs 16 residues. Germline V lookup: CDR1 SQVTM, CDR2 ANQGSEA. The sorted conventional CD4+ T cells were CD25-low and CD127-high, with genomic DNA sequenced. The same sample was also studied in work on regulatory T cells. That work adds: Primers: 52 TRBV forward and 13 TRBJ reverse.

The sequence was collected from a human donor in good health. V gene TRBV29-1 combines with J gene TRBJ2-3, with 7 bases identical to TRBD2. Source material: CD4+ effector T cells sorted from blood. CDR3 region: CSVEGEAGISTDTQYF. In nucleotides, the CDR3 is TGCAGCGTTGAGGGAGAAGCGGGGATTAGCACAGATACGCAGTATTTT.